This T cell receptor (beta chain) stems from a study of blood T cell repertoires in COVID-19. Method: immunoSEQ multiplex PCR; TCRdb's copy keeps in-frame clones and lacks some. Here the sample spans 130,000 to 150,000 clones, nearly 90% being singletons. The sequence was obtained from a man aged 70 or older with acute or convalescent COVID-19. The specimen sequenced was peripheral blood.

CDR3 residues: CASSIQFSGNTIYF. For the CDR3, the DNA is TGTGCCAGTAGTATACAGTTCTCTGGAAACACCATATATTTT. This rearrangement joins TRBV19 to TRBJ1-3; D remains ambiguous. Germline V lookup: CDR1 LNHDA, CDR2 SQIVND (reference sequence). Trimming stripped 2 bases from V and 0 bases from J, with 5 bases between. CDR3 length equals 14 residues.